Listed here are 29 T cell receptor beta chains from one sample, sequenced in a study of blood T cells in healthy people across ages. The authors ran a second PCR of about 6 to 11 cycles using a sample-barcoded 5' primer and a J-beta primer mix. MiXCR, run by TCRdb on the 5' RACE reads, gives a single entry per CDR3 protein. This table has about 1.7 million distinct CDR3 sequences, approximately 28% appearing once. Sequenced sample: blood. The receptors were sampled from a woman in her twenties or thirties in good health.

This clonotype has more than one count but fewer than ten. V usage is TRBV6-2 or TRBV6-3 and J usage is TRBJ1-2; D perhaps matches TRBD1 (5 bases). The CDR3 covers 15 residues. V gave up 4 bases and J gave up 4 bases, with 16 bases separating them. From germline, CDR1 is MNHEY and CDR2 SVGEGT. CDR3 nucleotides: TGTGCCAGCAGTTCGGGGGACCCAAACGGCTATGGCTACACCTTC. Encoded protein: CASSSGDPNGYGYTF.

In the case of this clonotype: One junction end does not reproduce the germline sequence, and a read error may be involved. The rearrangement uses TRBV6-6 and TRBJ2-1; TRBD1 aligns across 10 bases. Germline CDR1 reads MNHNY; CDR2 reads SVGAGI (reference sequence). The CDR3 is 16 amino acids. The CDR3 region has the DNA TGTGCCAGCATCAAAAGCGGGACAGGGGCTTACAATGAGCAGGTCTTC. It specifies CASIKSGTGAYNEQVF.

This clonotype has a count of ten or more. DNA of the CDR3: TGTGCCATCCGGGACAGCTCCTACGAGCAGTACTTC. Its protein is CAIRDSSYEQYF. The chain joins TRBV10-3 to TRBJ2-7; TRBD1 agrees at 7 bases. The CDR3 covers 12 residues. Germline-derived CDR1 and CDR2 are ENHRY and SYGVKD. V lost 8 bases, J lost 0 bases, and 1 base stayed unmatched.

This clonotype was found a few times. This chain joins TRBV11-1 and TRBJ2-3; TRBD1 aligns across 8 bases. The junction had 11 bases not matched to a gene; V was cut back by 5 bases and J by 7 bases. CDR3 size: 15 residues. CDR1 and CDR2 from the germline V gene are SGHAT and FQDESV (reference sequence). CDR3 sequence (DNA): TGTGCCAGCAGCGTAGGGACAGGACCGCCGAATACGCAGTATTTT. Its translation is CASSVGTGPPNTQYF.

The chain joins TRBV5-1 to TRBJ2-7; TRBD1 matches at 7 bases. CDR3 length: 14 residues. V was clipped by 2 bases and J by 5 bases; unmatched bases: 7. Germline CDR1 SGHRS, CDR2 YFSETQ. CDR3 nucleotides: TGCGCCAGCAGCTTAGAAGGGGGCCCCCACGAGCAGTACTTC. It encodes CASSLEGGPHEQYF.

The chain carries TRBV11-2 and TRBJ2-3; 12 bases line up with TRBD2. With 5 bases clipped from V and 5 bases from J, the junction kept 8 bases outside the gene matches. Germline V gives CDR1 SGHAT, CDR2 FQNNGV. The CDR3 extends over 16 amino acids. CDR3 residues: CASSPGPTSGGDTQYF. In DNA, the CDR3 is TGTGCCAGCAGCCCCGGCCCGACTAGCGGGGGAGATACGCAGTATTTT.

This clonotype occurred a few times. The V and J genes are TRBV9 and TRBJ1-4; no reliable D call. The CDR3 is made up of 15 amino acids. Germline V gene sequence: CDR1 SGDLS, CDR2 YYNGEE. V lost 0 bases and J 3 bases, leaving 9 bases between the germline ends. As DNA, the CDR3 is TGTGCCAGCAGCGTAGTGGAGGGAGCTAATGAAAAACTGTTTTTT. Amino acids: CASSVVEGANEKLFF.

The chain employs TRBV7-2 and TRBJ2-5; TRBD2 matches 15 bases. CDR3 length equals 18 residues. With V trimmed by 0 bases and J by 1 base, 3 bases remained unmatched. Looked up from germline, CDR1 is SGHTA and CDR2 is FQGNSA. CDR3 in DNA: TGTGCCAGCAGCTTAGCGGGGACTAGCGGGAGGTTCCAAGAGACCCAGTACTTC. This translates into CASSLAGTSGRFQETQYF. The complete variable domain, with remaining parts taken from reference TRBV7-2 and TRBJ2-5, reads GAGVSQSPSNKVTEKGKDVELRCDPISGHTALYWYRQSLGQGLEFLIYFQGNSAPDKSGLPSDRFSAERTGGSVSTLTIQRTQQEDSAVYLCASSLAGTSGRFQETQYFGPGTRLLVL.

This clonotype was observed at least ten times. The chain carries TRBV29-1 and TRBJ2-7; 8 bases map to TRBD2. Germline CDR1 is SQVTM and CDR2 is ANQGSEA. The CDR3 runs to 15 residues. V lost 3 bases and J lost 1; bases outside the gene matches: 8. CDR3 loop: CSVEPSGRLSYEQYF. CDR3 in DNA: TGCAGCGTTGAGCCTAGCGGGCGTCTTTCCTACGAGCAGTACTTC.

J is TRBJ2-5 and V is TRBV20-1, with TRBD1 identical over 7 bases. The CDR3 length is 16 residues. After removal of 5 bases from V and 4 bases from J, the junction contained 16 bases not matched to a gene. Germline assignment: CDR1 DFQATT and CDR2 SNEGSKA (reference sequence). CDR3: CSAPLRGLPAGETQYF. The CDR3 nucleotides read TGCAGTGCTCCCCTGAGGGGGCTACCCGCGGGAGAGACCCAGTACTTC.

CDR3 sequence: CASRTSGRETQYF. The CDR3 nucleotides read TGTGCCAGCAGGACTAGCGGGAGGGAGACCCAGTACTTC. The chain is built from TRBV6-2 or TRBV6-3 and TRBJ2-5; 13 nucleotides agree with TRBD2. V trimming: 6 bases; J trimming: 5 bases; junction bases outside the gene matches: 0. The CDR3 contains 13 residues. The germline CDR1 and CDR2 sequences are MNHEY and SVGEGT.

The chain recombines TRBV27 with TRBJ2-4; a possible D gene is TRBD1 (6 bases). The V end lost 7 bases, the J end lost 9 bases, and 19 bases lay between the germline ends. The CDR3 consists of 14 residues. Germline-derived CDR1 and CDR2 are MNHEY and SMNVEV (reference sequence). CDR3 nucleotide sequence: TGTGCCAGCACCCCAGGGGTCTTGGGCGGCATTCAGTACTTC. Residues: CASTPGVLGGIQYF.

There are many counts of this clonotype. J is TRBJ2-1 and V is TRBV13; tentative D call: TRBD2 (6 bases). The CDR3 is 15 residues long. CDR1 is PRHDT, CDR2 FYEKMQ, per germline (reference sequence). V was shortened by 5 bases and J by 0 bases, with 11 bases between the two germline ends. The CDR3 DNA sequence: TGTGCCAGCAGCCAGCTAGCGATCTCCTACAATGAGCAGTTCTTC. Translated: CASSQLAISYNEQFF.

The rearrangement links TRBV12-3 or TRBV12-4 to TRBJ1-5; TRBD1 is a possible D gene (6 bases). Trimming pared 6 bases from V and 9 bases from J, leaving 9 bases between. The CDR3 is 11 residues long. Written as DNA, the CDR3 is TGTGCCAGCAGGGCGACAGGGCCCCAGCATTTT. Translation: CASRATGPQHF.

This clonotype was picked up many times. This chain connects TRBV4-3 to TRBJ1-2; D is perhaps TRBD1 (5 bases). The CDR3 runs to 14 residues. With 0 bases removed from V and 4 bases from J, the gap between germline ends came to 9 bases. Germline CDR1 and CDR2: LGHNA and YSLEER. The CDR3 here is CASSQDLQVYGYTF. CDR3 coding DNA: TGCGCCAGCAGCCAAGATTTACAGGTCTATGGCTACACCTTC.

This clonotype was seen a handful of times. The V call is TRBV2, the J call TRBJ1-3; D is ambiguous. This CDR3 is 14 amino acids long. The germline CDR1 and CDR2 sequences are SNHLY and FYNNEI. Trimming removed 6 bases from V and 0 bases from J, with 9 bases in between. CDR3 residues: CASRSGSSGNTIYF. CDR3 DNA sequence: TGTGCCAGCAGGTCCGGGTCCTCTGGAAACACCATATATTTT. Supplemented by reference TRBV2 and TRBJ1-3, the full variable domain reads EPEVTQTPSHQVTQMGQEVILRCVPISNHLYFYWYRQILGQKVEFLVSFYNNEISEKSEIFDDQFSVERPDGSNFTLKIRSTKLEDSAMYFCASRSGSSGNTIYFGEGSWLTVV.

This sequence joins TRBV27 and TRBJ2-5; D is perhaps TRBD2 (6 bases). The V end lost 8 bases, the J end lost 4 bases, and 20 bases lay between the germline ends. The CDR3 is made up of 15 amino acids. The germline V gene encodes CDR1 MNHEY and CDR2 SMNVEV (reference sequence). CDR3 region: CASAKEEGFTETQYF. In nucleotides, the CDR3 is TGTGCCAGCGCTAAGGAGGAGGGGTTTACAGAGACCCAGTACTTC.

The chain carries TRBV20-1 and TRBJ2-3; a weak D match, TRBD2 (7 bases). CDR1 DFQATT and CDR2 SNEGSKA come from the germline V gene (reference sequence). This CDR3 contains 15 residues. The germline V and J ends were trimmed by 3 bases and 4 bases, with 17 bases remaining between them. Here the CDR3 DNA reads TGCAGTGCTAGCGTACAGGGAGGGGGGGCAGATACGCAGTATTTT. It translates to CSASVQGGGADTQYF.

The chain employs TRBV10-3 and TRBJ2-1; 12 bases align to TRBD2. The CDR3 has 17 amino acids. Trimming at V came to 10 bases and at J to 0 bases, leaving 10 bases not matched to a gene. Germline CDR1 reads ENHRY; CDR2 reads SYGVKD. CDR3: CATKTSGGQLSYNEQFF. In nucleotides, the CDR3 is TGTGCCACCAAGACTAGCGGGGGACAACTCTCCTACAATGAGCAGTTCTTC.

This clonotype was picked up a small number of times. This chain connects TRBV21-1 to TRBJ1-2. TRBV21-1 has pseudogene status. CDR3 length equals 13 residues. The CDR3 here is CASSKGTAYGYTF. The CDR3 bases are TGTGCCAGCAGCAAAGGGACGGCCTATGGCTACACCTTC.

This clonotype appeared a few times. This rearrangement joins TRBV20-1 to TRBJ2-4; no clear D. The germline CDR1 and CDR2 sequences are DFQATT and SNEGSKA (reference sequence). The CDR3 is made up of 15 amino acids. The V end was cut by 0 bases, the J end by 3 bases, with 12 bases between. The CDR3 nucleotides read TGCAGTGCTAGAGATAGCCGCTTTGACAAAAACATTCAGTACTTC. Residues: CSARDSRFDKNIQYF.

The CDR3 is CASSEAGAGACEQYF. CDR3 DNA sequence: TGTGCCAGCAGTGAAGCAGGGGCAGGGGCCTGCGAGCAGTACTTC. The chain links TRBV2 to TRBJ2-7; possible D gene TRBD1, 6 bases. Germline V gene sequence: CDR1 SNHLY, CDR2 FYNNEI. The CDR3 covers 15 residues. Trimming stripped 0 bases from V and 6 bases from J, with 15 bases between.

The sample holds a few counts of this clonotype. This chain links TRBV7-2 with TRBJ2-3, with D uncertain. The germline CDR1 and CDR2 sequences are SGHTA and FQGNSA. The CDR3 loop spans 11 amino acids. V gave up 8 bases and J gave up 8 bases, with 11 bases separating them. The CDR3 region is CASGDTFTQYF. As DNA, the CDR3 is TGTGCCAGCGGAGATACTTTTACGCAGTATTTT.

This chain uses TRBV6-5 with TRBJ2-1; D gene ambiguous. V gave up 10 bases and J gave up 0 bases, with 16 bases separating them. The length of the CDR3 is 15 residues. The germline V gene encodes CDR1 MNHEY and CDR2 SVGAGI. The CDR3 bases are TGTGCCACCTCAGAAAGGCTCAGCTCCTACAATGAGCAGTTCTTC. As protein: CATSERLSSYNEQFF.

This clonotype has a handful of counts. The chain joins TRBV4-3 to TRBJ1-2; the match to TRBD1 covers 9 bases. This CDR3 has 15 residues. V trimming: 1 base; J trimming: 7 bases; junction bases outside the gene matches: 7. Germline CDR1 and CDR2: LGHNA and YSLEER. For the CDR3, the DNA is TGCGCCAGCAGCCAAGCCGGGACAGGGAGGTTTGGCTACACCTTC. Translation gives CASSQAGTGRFGYTF.

This clonotype has only a few counts. V usage is TRBV12-3 or TRBV12-4 and J usage is TRBJ1-1, with D possibly TRBD1 on 5 matching bases. The CDR3 runs 13 residues. The ends were cut back, 2 bases at V and 11 bases at J, with 15 bases in the middle. The CDR3 DNA follows: TGTGCCAGCAGTTTAAGGGGCATACCCGCGGCTTTCTTT. This codes for CASSLRGIPAAFF.

This clonotype was recorded a few times. The rearrangement uses TRBV7-8 and TRBJ1-4, with D possibly matching TRBD1 (5 bases). The V end was cut by 4 bases, the J end by 4 bases, with 10 bases between. Per the germline V gene, CDR1 is SGHVS and CDR2 is FQNEAQ. The CDR3 is 14 amino acids. The CDR3 reads CASSWTRDNEKLFF. Here the CDR3 DNA reads TGTGCCAGCAGCTGGACAAGGGATAATGAAAAACTGTTTTTT.

The chain recombines TRBV7-2 with TRBJ2-3; D possibly corresponds to TRBD1 (5 bases). Germline V gives CDR1 SGHTA, CDR2 FQGNSA. The V and J ends lost 5 bases and 1 base respectively, with 13 bases between them. CDR3 length: 15 residues. CDR3 protein: CASSPRVYGTDTQYF. The CDR3, as DNA: TGTGCCAGCAGCCCCAGGGTATATGGCACAGATACGCAGTATTTT.

The chain carries TRBV9 and TRBJ2-5, with 8 bases fitting TRBD2. V shed 3 bases and J 2 bases; nucleotides not matched to a gene: 3. This CDR3 has 14 amino acids. Germline assignment: CDR1 SGDLS and CDR2 YYNGEE. The CDR3 region has the DNA TGTGCCAGCAGCGATAGCGGGAAACAAGAGACCCAGTACTTC. It specifies CASSDSGKQETQYF.